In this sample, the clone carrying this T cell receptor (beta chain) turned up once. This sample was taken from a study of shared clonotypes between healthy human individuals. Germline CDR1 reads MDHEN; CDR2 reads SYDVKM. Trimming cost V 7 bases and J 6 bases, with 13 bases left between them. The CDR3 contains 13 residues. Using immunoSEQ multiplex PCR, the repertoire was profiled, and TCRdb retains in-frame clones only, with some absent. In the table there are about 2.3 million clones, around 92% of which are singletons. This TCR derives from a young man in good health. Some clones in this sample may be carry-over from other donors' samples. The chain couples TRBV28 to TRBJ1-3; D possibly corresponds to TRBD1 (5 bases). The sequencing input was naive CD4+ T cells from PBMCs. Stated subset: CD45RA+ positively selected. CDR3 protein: CASMDQGANTIYF. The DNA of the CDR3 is TGTGCCAGCATGGATCAGGGTGCAAACACCATATATTTT.